The count of the clone carrying this TCR beta chain is one. This table comes from immunoSEQ multiplex PCR, and its TCRdb copy is limited to in-frame clones, with some not included. Altogether some 1 million clones are present, roughly 70% being singletons, with the ten largest covering approximately 1.5%. The source of the sample is a study of shared clonotypes between healthy human individuals. V was clipped by 2 bases and J by 1 base; unmatched bases: 3. The germline gives CDR1 MGHRA, CDR2 YSYEKL. This CDR3 contains 15 residues. V gene TRBV4-1 combines with J gene TRBJ1-1; 8 bases align to TRBD1. Sequencing input: memory CD4+ T cells sorted from blood. Documented subset: CD45RA-negative fraction. This sequence originates from a man aged 18-30 years in good health. CDR3 sequence reads: CASSQTTGENTEAFF. Written as DNA, the CDR3 is TGCGCCAGCAGCCAAACGACAGGGGAGAACACTGAAGCTTTCTTT.